One sample yielded the 26 T cell receptor beta chains listed below, sequenced in a study of cytomegalovirus exposure and HLA in healthy donors. Primers: 60 Vbeta forward and 13 Jbeta reverse. Assay used: immunoSEQ multiplex PCR; TCRdb lists only in-frame clones, some missing. The sample yields approximately 100,000 clones, 70% to 85% seen once. Sequenced input: PBMCs. Source of these receptors: a boy under 18 in good health and CMV-seronegative.

The table lists this clone with a few counts. This chain connects TRBV30 to TRBJ1-4; 9 bases map to TRBD1. V shed 1 base and J 8 bases; nucleotides not matched to a gene: 14. Germline CDR1 is GTSNPN and CDR2 is SVGIG (reference sequence). The CDR3 extends over 17 amino acids. The CDR3 region is CAWSETTPGQGGEKLFF. The DNA of the CDR3 is TGTGCCTGGAGTGAAACCACACCGGGACAGGGAGGAGAAAAACTGTTTTTT.

CDR3 amino acids: CASSLGTVGETQYF. CDR3 DNA sequence: TGTGCCAGCAGCTTGGGGACAGTGGGAGAGACCCAGTACTTC. The chain carries TRBV5-4 and TRBJ2-5; the D gene is possibly TRBD1 (6 bases). Trimming pared 0 bases from V and 4 bases from J, leaving 10 bases between. The germline V gene encodes CDR1 SGHNT and CDR2 YYREEE (reference sequence). The CDR3 length is 14 residues.

The genes are TRBV6-5 and TRBJ2-7, with D possibly TRBD1 on 5 matching bases. CDR3 length equals 14 residues. V dropped 5 bases and J dropped 5 bases, with 16 bases sitting between them. CDR1 is MNHEY, CDR2 SVGAGI, per germline. CDR3 sequence reads: CASSRQGIAHEQYF. DNA of the CDR3: TGTGCCAGCAGTCGCCAGGGTATTGCCCACGAGCAGTACTTC.

V usage is TRBV11-3 and J usage is TRBJ2-3, with D unresolved. V lost 5 bases and J 0 bases, leaving 6 bases between the germline ends. CDR1 SGHNT and CDR2 YENEEA come from the germline V gene. The CDR3 is 13 residues long. The CDR3 bases are TGTGCCAGCAGCCCCCTAAGCACAGATACGCAGTATTTT. This codes for CASSPLSTDTQYF.

The gene calls are TRBV30 and TRBJ1-6; the match to TRBD1 covers 9 bases. Germline values: CDR1 GTSNPN, CDR2 SVGIG (reference sequence). V lost 2 bases, J lost 10 bases, and 15 bases stayed unmatched. CDR3 length: 17 amino acids. Here the CDR3 DNA reads TGTGCCTGGAGTACAACTCACCCGGGACAGGGTTACTCACCCCTCCACTTT. Translated, it gives CAWSTTHPGQGYSPLHF.

The chain employs TRBV7-9 and TRBJ2-7; 12 positions match TRBD1. J lost 6 bases, V lost 6 bases, and 9 bases had no gene match. Germline CDR1 reads SEHNR; CDR2 reads FQNEAQ (reference sequence). The CDR3 has 15 residues. CDR3 region: CASRQTGTGGREQYF. The DNA of the CDR3 is TGTGCCAGCAGACAAACCGGGACAGGGGGCCGCGAGCAGTACTTC. Full variable domain (remainder filled in from reference TRBV7-9 and TRBJ2-7): DTGVSQNPRHKITKRGQNVTFRCDPISEHNRLYWYRQTLGQGPEFLTYFQNEAQLEKSRLLSDRFSAERPKGSFSTLEIQRTEQGDSAMYLCASRQTGTGGREQYFGPGTRLTVT.

The V gene is TRBV6-6, the J gene TRBJ2-5; 7 bases line up with TRBD1. Unmatched junction bases numbered 5, after V lost 0 bases and J lost 4 bases. CDR3 length: 15 amino acids. Germline CDR1 MNHNY, CDR2 SVGAGI (reference sequence). The chain's CDR3 is CASSYSIRQGETQYF. The CDR3 DNA reads as TGTGCCAGCAGTTACTCGATCCGACAGGGAGAGACCCAGTACTTC.

The chain uses TRBV4-1 and TRBJ2-1; TRBD2 agrees at 8 bases. This CDR3 contains 15 residues. Germline assignment: CDR1 MGHRA and CDR2 YSYEKL. J gave up 3 bases and V 2 bases, and 3 bases lay outside the gene matches. CDR3 in DNA: TGCGCCAGCAGCCAACCTACTAGCGGCTACAATGAGCAGTTCTTC. It yields the protein CASSQPTSGYNEQFF.

This clone was counted once. The gene calls are TRBV28 and TRBJ1-5; weak D call: TRBD1 (5 bases). V was shortened by 5 bases and J by 2 bases, with 13 bases between the two germline ends. The CDR3 runs 15 residues. CDR1 is MDHEN, CDR2 SYDVKM, per germline. This CDR3 reads CASSPWTTGNQPQHF. The CDR3 region has the DNA TGTGCCAGCAGTCCATGGACGACAGGCAATCAGCCCCAGCATTTT.

This clone has just one count. J is TRBJ2-6 and V is TRBV15, with D possibly being TRBD1 (6 bases). The CDR3 contains 19 residues. V lost 3 bases and J lost 0, with 18 bases in between. CDR1 and CDR2 from the germline V gene are LNHNV and YYDKDF (reference sequence). CDR3 in DNA: TGTGCCACCAGCAGGGACCTGACAGGTGACCACTCTGGGGCCAACGTCCTGACTTTC. This gives the protein CATSRDLTGDHSGANVLTF.

This clone occurred once. The J gene is TRBJ1-2, the V gene TRBV28; 7 bases fit TRBD1. CDR3 size: 15 residues. The germline V gene has CDR1 MDHEN and CDR2 SYDVKM. Trimming removed 4 bases from V and 2 bases from J; junction bases left unmatched: 7. CDR3 sequence (DNA): TGTGCCAGCAGTTCATTTCTGACAGGGAACTATGGCTACACCTTC. This sequence encodes CASSSFLTGNYGYTF.

J is TRBJ2-7 and V is TRBV27; the match to TRBD1 covers 7 bases. CDR1 MNHEY and CDR2 SMNVEV come from the germline V gene (reference sequence). The junction had 8 bases not matched to a gene; V was cut back by 2 bases and J by 4 bases. The CDR3 is 15 residues long. CDR3 bases: TGTGCCAGCAGTTTAATCAGGGGGTATTGGTACGAGCAGTACTTC. It specifies CASSLIRGYWYEQYF.

The chain joins TRBV2 to TRBJ1-5, with TRBD1 as a possible D gene (6 bases). This CDR3 has 15 residues. Germline V CDR1 and CDR2: SNHLY, FYNNEI. Between the trimmed V and J ends, which lost 11 bases and 2 bases, there was a span of 19 bases. The CDR3 is CASTLGRGRNQPQHF. The CDR3 nucleotides are TGTGCCTCCACCCTGGGCAGGGGCCGCAATCAGCCCCAGCATTTT.

V is TRBV2 and J is TRBJ2-1, with 7 bases lining up with TRBD2. The germline V gene encodes CDR1 SNHLY and CDR2 FYNNEI. V gave up 6 bases and J gave up 0 bases; unmatched junction bases: 5. The CDR3 has 15 residues. The chain's CDR3 is CASSGGKGSYNEQFF. The CDR3 bases are TGTGCCAGCAGCGGGGGGAAAGGCTCCTACAATGAGCAGTTCTTC.

This clone is a singleton in its sample. The CDR3 DNA follows: TGTGCCAGCAGCTTTGGAGGGAGGGAAGAGACCCAGTACTTC. It encodes CASSFGGREETQYF. The chain couples TRBV7-9 to TRBJ2-5; the match to TRBD2 covers 7 bases. Germline V lookup: CDR1 SEHNR, CDR2 FQNEAQ (reference sequence). The CDR3 length is 14 residues. V shed 3 bases and J 3 bases; nucleotides not matched to a gene: 4.

This clone was counted between two and nine times. V and J are TRBV7-3 and TRBJ1-1, with 7 bases lining up with TRBD1. The CDR3 totals 15 residues. CDR1 SGHTA and CDR2 FQGTGA come from the germline V gene. V was clipped by 3 bases and J by 3 bases; unmatched bases: 7. The CDR3 sequence: CASSFTGVKYTEAFF. The CDR3 region has the DNA TGTGCCAGCAGCTTTACAGGGGTTAAGTACACTGAAGCTTTCTTT.

J is TRBJ1-1 and V is TRBV2, with a weak D call TRBD1 (6 bases). The V and J ends lost 4 bases and 6 bases respectively, with 9 bases between them. This CDR3 has 12 residues. Germline CDR1 is SNHLY and CDR2 is FYNNEI. The CDR3 region is CASSGRGAEAFF. The DNA of the CDR3 is TGTGCCAGCAGTGGCAGGGGCGCTGAAGCTTTCTTT. Together with reference TRBV2 and TRBJ1-1, the CDR3 gives the full variable domain: EPEVTQTPSHQVTQMGQEVILRCVPISNHLYFYWYRQILGQKVEFLVSFYNNEISEKSEIFDDQFSVERPDGSNFTLKIRSTKLEDSAMYFCASSGRGAEAFFGQGTRLTVV.

The J gene is TRBJ1-5, the V gene TRBV2, with 8 bases matching TRBD1. The CDR3 has 15 amino acids. CDR1 is SNHLY and CDR2 is FYNNEI in the germline V gene. The trim removed 4 bases at V and 6 bases at J, leaving 8 bases unmatched. The DNA of the CDR3 is TGTGCCAGCAGTGGAGACGGGACAGGCGGTCAGCCCCAGCATTTT. Encoded protein: CASSGDGTGGQPQHF. Based on the CDR3 plus reference TRBV2 and TRBJ1-5, the full variable domain is EPEVTQTPSHQVTQMGQEVILRCVPISNHLYFYWYRQILGQKVEFLVSFYNNEISEKSEIFDDQFSVERPDGSNFTLKIRSTKLEDSAMYFCASSGDGTGGQPQHFGDGTRLSIL.

The genes are TRBV28 and TRBJ1-4; D unclear. The CDR3 has 14 amino acids. Per the germline V gene, CDR1 is MDHEN and CDR2 is SYDVKM. Trimming took off 6 bases at V and 8 bases at J, with 16 bases between the two ends. The CDR3 bases are TGTGCCAGCAGCCCCTCCGAGCCTTACGAAAAACTGTTTTTT. Its translation: CASSPSEPYEKLFF.

The rearrangement joins TRBV5-1 to TRBJ2-1; the match to TRBD2 covers 8 bases. The junction had 5 bases not matched to a gene; V was cut back by 1 base and J by 5 bases. There are 15 residues in the CDR3. Germline values: CDR1 SGHRS, CDR2 YFSETQ. CDR3 DNA: TGCGCCAGCAGCTTGCGACTAGCGTCGAACAATGAGCAGTTCTTC. Protein sequence: CASSLRLASNNEQFF.

This clone was observed a handful of times. The CDR3 nucleotides read TGTGCCAGCAGTGAAGCCTGGGCAGGGGACTATGGCTACACCTTC. Protein sequence: CASSEAWAGDYGYTF. This chain connects TRBV6-1 to TRBJ1-2; tentative D call: TRBD1 (6 bases). Trimming left V 0 bases short and J 3 bases short, with 11 bases between. This CDR3 is 15 amino acids long. Germline V CDR1 and CDR2: MNHNS, SASEGT.

The chain has TRBV4-3 and TRBJ1-2, with 7 positions matching TRBD1. Germline values: CDR1 LGHNA, CDR2 YSLEER. After removal of 0 bases from V and 6 bases from J, the junction contained 7 bases not matched to a gene. CDR3 length equals 15 residues. CDR3 region: CASSQEGDRADGYTF. CDR3 DNA: TGCGCCAGCAGCCAAGAAGGCGACAGGGCTGATGGCTACACCTTC.

This clone was observed a handful of times. The rearrangement joins TRBV6-5 to TRBJ2-1; unclear D gene. V shed 7 bases and J shed 7 bases, with 17 bases lying between them. Germline CDR1 and CDR2: MNHEY and SVGAGI. The CDR3 spans 14 residues. In nucleotides, the CDR3 is TGTGCCAGCACCTGGCTGGGCTCCAAAAATGAGCAGTTCTTC. Protein: CASTWLGSKNEQFF.

CDR3 residues: CASSLERGLYNEQFF. The CDR3 DNA sequence: TGCGCCAGCAGCCTTGAACGCGGCCTTTACAATGAGCAGTTCTTC. The V gene is TRBV4-1, the J gene TRBJ2-1; D remains unclear. CDR1 is MGHRA and CDR2 is YSYEKL in the germline V gene. V dropped 4 bases and J dropped 4 bases, with 14 bases sitting between them. This CDR3 has 15 amino acids.

The J gene is TRBJ2-5, the V gene TRBV30; TRBD2 agrees at 11 bases. Losses at the gene ends were 0 bases for V and 4 bases for J; bases not matched to a gene: 4. The CDR3 runs 15 residues. Germline assignment: CDR1 GTSNPN and CDR2 SVGIG (reference sequence). CDR3 in DNA: TGTGCCTGGAGTGTGACTAGCGGGATGGTAGAGACCCAGTACTTC. This sequence encodes CAWSVTSGMVETQYF.

This clone turned up a few times. The chain joins TRBV6-5 to TRBJ1-5, with D possibly TRBD1 on 6 matching bases. CDR3 length equals 15 residues. V lost 6 bases and J 2 bases, leaving 14 bases between the germline ends. Germline V CDR1 and CDR2: MNHEY, SVGAGI. The DNA for the CDR3 is TGTGCCAGCAGAAGCCTGGCAGGGGGCAATCAGCCCCAGCATTTT. This sequence encodes CASRSLAGGNQPQHF.